This T cell receptor beta chain was sequenced for a study of brain metastases from non-small cell lung cancer. Looked up from germline, CDR1 is MDHEN and CDR2 is SYDVKM. Trimming removed 2 bases from V and 8 bases from J, with 4 bases in between. This CDR3 region has 10 residues. Measured with immunoSEQ multiplex PCR; TCRdb has only the in-frame clones, and not every one. Here the sample spans over 700 clones, approximately 87% being singletons. V gene TRBV28 combines with J gene TRBJ2-7, with D uncertain. Sequenced sample: tumor-adjacent normal tissue. This clonotype was obtained from a donor over 35 with non-small cell lung cancer. The CDR3 loop is CASSLGKQYF. CDR3 in DNA: TGTGCCAGCAGTTTAGGAAAGCAGTACTTC.